This T cell receptor beta chain was profiled in a study of beta chain features in type 1 diabetes. Whole-study findings and limits: Naive, central memory and Treg TCRB repertoires seemed to resemble each other more closely in patients than they did in healthy donors.

Sequenced material consisted of expressed TCRB transcripts (all of the isolated RNA was reverse transcribed). Sequencing was performed with immunoSEQ multiplex PCR; in TCRdb, only in-frame clones are kept and a portion is missing. This table holds about 900,000 clones, roughly 15% found once. There are a few counts of this clone. Its specificity is not known. Looked up from germline, CDR1 is LNHDA and CDR2 is SQIVND (reference sequence). The CDR3 has 11 residues. The V end lost 3 bases, the J end lost 6 bases, and 5 bases lay between the germline ends. The rearrangement uses TRBV19 and TRBJ1-1; D gene uncertain. The sequence was collected from a young woman in good health. The sample was naive CD4+ T cells from blood. DNA for the CDR3: TGTGCCAGTAGTATTTTCGCTGAAGCTTTCTTT. Amino acids: CASSIFAEAFF.